The clone carrying this T cell receptor beta chain has only one observation. Original handling: It was from reference gene primer amplification that nucleated cell counts were estimated. Assay: immunoSEQ multiplex PCR; the TCRdb copy retains only in-frame clones and omits some. That table gives V, J and clone size, and the DNA gave D and trimming. The sample lists about 120,000 clones; 85% to 90% were seen once. This sample was taken from a study of blood T cell repertoires in COVID-19. For the study at large: Italy, Spain and the United States were the sources of the convalescent and acute COVID-19 samples.

This receptor was obtained from a woman between 45 and 60 years old with acute or convalescent COVID-19. The specimen sequenced was peripheral blood.

CDR3 residues: CASSILLESEQYF. The CDR3 DNA reads TGTGCCAGTAGTATTTTGCTAGAGTCCGAGCAGTACTTC. This sequence joins TRBV19 and TRBJ2-7, with unresolved D. CDR3 size: 13 residues. V dropped 3 bases and J dropped 6 bases, with 12 bases sitting between them. CDR1 and CDR2 from the germline V gene are LNHDA and SQIVND (reference sequence).